This entry lists 28 T cell receptor beta chains sequenced from one sample in a study of shared clonotypes between healthy human individuals. Data came from immunoSEQ multiplex PCR; TCRdb stores just in-frame clones and leaves some out. This table holds hundreds of thousands of clones, roughly three quarters found once. Sequencing was carried out using PBMCs. The receptor set was obtained from a woman between 40 and 55 years old in good health. Some clones in this sample may be carry-over from other donors' samples.

Notes on this clone: A far larger clone is one base from this, pointing to a likely read error. Other DNA variants within this sample encode the same CDR3. V is TRBV28 and J is TRBJ1-2; perhaps TRBD1 as D (6 bases). Deletions cut 2 bases from V and 4 bases from J, with 8 bases between. Germline V gives CDR1 MDHEN, CDR2 SYDVKM. The CDR3 has 13 residues. The CDR3 coding sequence is TGTGCCAGCAGTTTAGGGGGCGGCTATGGCTACACCTTC. Protein sequence: CASSLGGGYGYTF.

V and J are TRBV28 and TRBJ1-4; D perhaps matches TRBD1 (5 bases). The CDR3 spans 14 residues. Per the germline V gene, CDR1 is MDHEN and CDR2 is SYDVKM. The V and J ends lost 5 bases and 8 bases respectively, with 15 bases between them. This chain's CDR3 is CASSGRGEGEKLFF. CDR3 in DNA: TGTGCCAGCAGTGGGAGGGGAGAAGGGGAAAAACTGTTTTTT. Based on the CDR3 plus reference TRBV28 and TRBJ1-4, the full variable domain is DVKVTQSSRYLVKRTGEKVFLECVQDMDHENMFWYRQDPGLGLRLIYFSYDVKMKEKGDIPEGYSVSREKKERFSLILESASTNQTSMYLCASSGRGEGEKLFFGSGTQLSVL.

As regards this clone: A much larger clone is a single base away; this may be a read error. The chain links TRBV19 to TRBJ1-4, with D tentatively TRBD1 (5 bases). CDR1 is LNHDA, CDR2 SQIVND, per germline (reference sequence). The CDR3 extends over 13 amino acids. The CDR3 DNA sequence: TGTGCCAGTAGTATTGGGGCGAATGAAAAACCGTTTTTT. Protein product: CASSIGANEKPFF.

Here the CDR3 reads CASSQAGLAYEQYF. In nucleotides, the CDR3 is TGCGCCAGCAGCCAAGCAGGGCTCGCCTACGAGCAGTACTTC. The J gene is TRBJ2-7, the V gene TRBV4-1; possibly TRBD1 for D (5 bases). Trimming removed 1 base at V and 2 bases at J, with 9 bases between. This CDR3 comprises 14 residues. CDR1 MGHRA and CDR2 YSYEKL come from the germline V gene.

V and J are TRBV5-3 and TRBJ1-2; D may be TRBD1 (6 bases). TRBV5-3 is an open reading frame, and its role is uncertain. The CDR3 is made up of 16 amino acids. The germline V and J ends were trimmed by 0 bases and 6 bases, with 18 bases remaining between them. The CDR3 protein is CARSLEGVHPWDGYTF. CDR3 DNA sequence: TGTGCCAGAAGCTTGGAGGGGGTCCACCCGTGGGATGGCTACACCTTC.

This rearrangement joins TRBV18 to TRBJ1-5; D is uncertain. V lost 3 bases and J 6 bases, leaving 3 bases between the germline ends. The CDR3 has 11 residues. Germline values: CDR1 KGHSH, CDR2 LQKENI. The DNA of the CDR3 is TGTGCCAGCTCACCGATTCAGCCCCAGCATTTT. This translates into CASSPIQPQHF.

The chain couples TRBV19 to TRBJ1-2, with D possibly TRBD1 on 6 matching bases. Germline V lookup: CDR1 LNHDA, CDR2 SQIVND (reference sequence). Trimming left V 5 bases short and J 3 bases short, with 10 bases between. The CDR3 spans 13 residues. The CDR3: CASSPDRDYGYTF. CDR3 DNA sequence: TGTGCCAGTAGTCCGGACAGAGACTATGGCTACACCTTC.

A few counts support this clone. Without the conserved terminal phenylalanine or tryptophan, this CDR3 likely stems from a read error. V and J are TRBV27 and TRBJ2-3; 7 bases fit TRBD2. With V trimmed by 5 bases and J by 5 bases, 16 bases remained unmatched. This CDR3 region has 17 residues. CDR1 and CDR2 from the germline V gene are MNHEY and SMNVEV (reference sequence). The CDR3 here is CASSPLRGAGRRDTQYL. CDR3 in DNA: TGTGCCAGCAGTCCCCTTCGGGGAGCGGGGCGGAGAGATACGCAGTATCTT.

Concerning this clone: A far larger clone is only one base removed, so a read error is likely. At the DNA level, this CDR3 is encoded by other sequences in the same sample as well. This chain connects TRBV30 to TRBJ2-3; a possible D gene is TRBD1 (6 bases). Germline assignment: CDR1 GTSNPN and CDR2 SVGIG (reference sequence). CDR3 length: 13 amino acids. The V end lost 6 bases, the J end lost 6 bases, and 16 bases lay between the germline ends. DNA of the CDR3: TGTGCCTGTTCCCTCAGGGGCAGGGATACGCAGTATTTT. This codes for CACSLRGRDTQYF.

The chain's CDR3 is CASSRRTGQSRTDTQYF. The CDR3 DNA sequence: TGTGCCAGTAGTAGAAGGACAGGGCAGAGTCGCACAGATACGCAGTATTTT. The chain joins TRBV19 to TRBJ2-3, with 8 bases lining up with TRBD1. The V gene end was trimmed by 4 bases and the J gene end by 1 base; junction bases not matched to a gene: 10. CDR3 length equals 17 residues. The germline gives CDR1 LNHDA, CDR2 SQIVND (reference sequence).

The V and J genes are TRBV19 and TRBJ1-5; TRBD1 might be the D (5 bases). V shed 9 bases and J shed 2 bases, with 17 bases lying between them. The germline V gene has CDR1 LNHDA and CDR2 SQIVND (reference sequence). The CDR3 runs to 15 residues. CDR3 nucleotide sequence: TGTGCCAGCCGTGCCCGGGGGGGTGGCAATCAGCCCCAGCATTTT. This sequence encodes CASRARGGGNQPQHF.

This chain joins TRBV6-6 and TRBJ2-3; TRBD2 aligns across 14 bases. The J segment lost 1 base and the V segment lost 8 bases, leaving 5 bases of the junction unmatched. The CDR3 extends over 16 amino acids. The germline V gene has CDR1 MNHNY and CDR2 SVGAGI (reference sequence). The CDR3 nucleotides read TGTGCCAGCGGGACTAGCGGGAGAGGGGGCACAGATACGCAGTATTTT. Its translation: CASGTSGRGGTDTQYF.

This clone was seen only once. The genes are TRBV20-1 and TRBJ2-7; no firm D call. Germline V gives CDR1 DFQATT, CDR2 SNEGSKA (reference sequence). V lost 2 bases and J lost 4, with 6 bases in between. The CDR3 has 11 residues. The CDR3 reads CSARMNYEQYF. The CDR3 bases are TGCAGTGCTAGAATGAATTACGAGCAGTACTTC.

This chain uses TRBV11-2 with TRBJ2-7; 11 nucleotides match TRBD2. This CDR3 spans 15 amino acids. Germline V lookup: CDR1 SGHAT, CDR2 FQNNGV. J was trimmed by 8 bases and V by 1 base; bases with no gene match: 7. The CDR3 protein is CASSLAGLAELKQYF. The CDR3 nucleotides read TGTGCCAGCAGCTTAGCGGGACTAGCGGAGTTGAAGCAGTACTTC.

The J gene is TRBJ2-3, the V gene TRBV7-9; no reliable D call. The length of the CDR3 is 13 residues. Trimming took off 10 bases at V and 4 bases at J, with 15 bases between the two ends. Germline lookup yields CDR1 SEHNR and CDR2 FQNEAQ (reference sequence). In DNA form, the CDR3 reads TGTGCCACCTTGGGCCAGAAGGCAGATACGCAGTATTTT. Protein product: CATLGQKADTQYF. The full variable domain, with the rest looked up from reference TRBV7-9 and TRBJ2-3, is DTGVSQNPRHKITKRGQNVTFRCDPISEHNRLYWYRQTLGQGPEFLTYFQNEAQLEKSRLLSDRFSAERPKGSFSTLEIQRTEQGDSAMYLCATLGQKADTQYFGPGTRLTVL.

The chain uses TRBV29-1 and TRBJ1-1, with D perhaps TRBD1 (6 bases). V was clipped by 8 bases and J by 5 bases, with 18 bases between them. The CDR3 length is 13 residues. In germline, CDR1 is SQVTM, CDR2 ANQGSEA. The CDR3 DNA sequence: TGCAGCTCACTACAGGGAGGATGGACTGAAGCTTTCTTT. Translating it yields CSSLQGGWTEAFF. Supplemented by reference TRBV29-1 and TRBJ1-1, the full variable domain reads SAVISQKPSRDICQRGTSLTIQCQVDSQVTMMFWYRQQPGQSLTLIATANQGSEATYESGFVIDKFPISRPNLTFSTLTVSNMSPEDSSIYLCSSLQGGWTEAFFGQGTRLTVV.

The chain carries TRBV28 and TRBJ2-1; TRBD2 aligns across 11 bases. The CDR3 loop spans 15 amino acids. The V gene end was trimmed by 3 bases and the J gene end by 5 bases; junction bases not matched to a gene: 3. Germline CDR1 is MDHEN and CDR2 is SYDVKM. CDR3 nucleotide sequence: TGTGCCAGCAGTTTGATGACTAGCGGGAACAATGAGCAGTTCTTC. Its translation: CASSLMTSGNNEQFF.

This chain connects TRBV9 to TRBJ1-4; D is ambiguous. The CDR3 totals 16 residues. Per the germline V gene, CDR1 is SGDLS and CDR2 is YYNGEE. Between the trimmed V and J ends, which lost 3 bases and 5 bases, there was a span of 17 bases. Here the CDR3 DNA reads TGTGCCAGCAGCGCCGACTGGGGAAAAACGAATGAAAAACTGTTTTTT. Translation gives CASSADWGKTNEKLFF.

The gene calls are TRBV19 and TRBJ1-1; 7 bases align to TRBD1. The CDR3 loop spans 16 amino acids. J was trimmed by 2 bases and V by 5 bases; bases with no gene match: 11. Germline CDR1 and CDR2: LNHDA and SQIVND (reference sequence). The CDR3 protein is CASSPTTGTANTEAFF. The CDR3 region has the DNA TGTGCCAGTAGTCCCACCACTGGGACAGCTAACACTGAAGCTTTCTTT.

This clone was counted once. The rearrangement joins TRBV28 to TRBJ1-5, with a tentative D call TRBD1 (5 bases). The CDR3 is 15 amino acids. The ends were cut back, 4 bases at V and 2 bases at J, with 12 bases in the middle. Germline CDR1 and CDR2: MDHEN and SYDVKM. The CDR3 loop is CASSSVGRGNQPQHF. In DNA form, the CDR3 reads TGTGCCAGCAGTTCGGTGGGCAGGGGCAATCAGCCCCAGCATTTT.

This rearrangement joins TRBV25-1 to TRBJ1-3, with 7 bases fitting TRBD1. This CDR3 has 16 amino acids. V shed 4 bases and J 2 bases; nucleotides not matched to a gene: 8. From germline, CDR1 is MGHDK and CDR2 SYGVNS. The CDR3 sequence: CASSGIYRGAGNTIYF. The CDR3 DNA follows: TGTGCCAGCAGTGGAATTTACAGGGGAGCTGGAAACACCATATATTTT.

This clone was detected only a few times. This chain joins TRBV30 and TRBJ2-3, with 7 bases lining up with TRBD2. J lost 3 bases, V lost 7 bases, and 10 bases had no gene match. Looked up from germline, CDR1 is GTSNPN and CDR2 is SVGIG (reference sequence). The CDR3 spans 14 residues. CDR3 region: CASLAEAGTDTQYF. DNA for the CDR3: TGTGCCTCCCTAGCGGAAGCGGGGACAGATACGCAGTATTTT.

In its sample, this clone was seen many times. The V gene is TRBV11-2, the J gene TRBJ2-2; 7 bases map to TRBD2. CDR3 length: 15 amino acids. From germline, CDR1 is SGHAT and CDR2 FQNNGV. The ends lost 3 bases at V and 1 base at J; junction bases unmatched: 2. CDR3 bases: TGTGCCAGCAGCTTCGCTAGCGGGAACACCGGGGAGCTGTTTTTT. Encoded protein: CASSFASGNTGELFF.

This clone was seen more than once but under ten times. V and J are TRBV28 and TRBJ2-5; TRBD2 might be the D (5 bases). The DNA end lines up better with TRBJ2-7; the J call may be wrong. Germline V lookup: CDR1 MDHEN, CDR2 SYDVKM. CDR3 length: 17 residues. The CDR3 protein is CASSLSAGVAAGYEQYF. The CDR3 region has the DNA TGTGCCAGCAGTTTATCGGCTGGGGTCGCCGCGGGTTACGAGCAGTACTTC.

This chain uses TRBV28 with TRBJ1-4, with TRBD1 matching over 9 bases. The germline V gene encodes CDR1 MDHEN and CDR2 SYDVKM. With V trimmed by 5 bases and J by 7 bases, 8 bases remained unmatched. The CDR3 extends over 15 amino acids. CDR3 region: CASSQTGGFLEKLFF. The CDR3 DNA sequence: TGTGCCAGCAGTCAAACAGGGGGCTTTCTTGAAAAACTGTTTTTT.

This clone was counted between two and nine times. This chain links TRBV23-1 with TRBJ2-7; TRBD2 aligns across 10 bases. TRBV23-1 qualifies as an ORF whose function is uncertain. V lost 1 base and J lost 3; bases outside the gene matches: 9. CDR3 length equals 17 residues. The DNA of the CDR3 is TGCGCCAGCAGTCAATTAGAACTAGCGGGATATTGCTACGAGCAGTACTTC. This translates into CASSQLELAGYCYEQYF.

This chain links TRBV4-2 with TRBJ2-1; D is unclear. Per germline, CDR1 LGHNA and CDR2 YNFKEQ. V dropped 1 base and J dropped 8 bases, with 12 bases sitting between them. CDR3 size: 14 residues. CDR3 in amino acids: CASSQAYGVDEQFF. Written as DNA, the CDR3 is TGTGCCAGCAGCCAAGCGTACGGCGTCGATGAGCAGTTCTTC.

The chain carries TRBV11-2 and TRBJ2-7; perhaps TRBD2 as D (5 bases). V was trimmed by 4 bases and J by 5 bases, leaving 21 bases between them. Germline V gene data show CDR1 as SGHAT and CDR2 as FQNNGV. The length of the CDR3 is 16 residues. The CDR3 nucleotides are TGTGCCAGCAGCTCCGGACTTTCCCGTCTCGGAAACGAGCAGTACTTC. Residues: CASSSGLSRLGNEQYF.